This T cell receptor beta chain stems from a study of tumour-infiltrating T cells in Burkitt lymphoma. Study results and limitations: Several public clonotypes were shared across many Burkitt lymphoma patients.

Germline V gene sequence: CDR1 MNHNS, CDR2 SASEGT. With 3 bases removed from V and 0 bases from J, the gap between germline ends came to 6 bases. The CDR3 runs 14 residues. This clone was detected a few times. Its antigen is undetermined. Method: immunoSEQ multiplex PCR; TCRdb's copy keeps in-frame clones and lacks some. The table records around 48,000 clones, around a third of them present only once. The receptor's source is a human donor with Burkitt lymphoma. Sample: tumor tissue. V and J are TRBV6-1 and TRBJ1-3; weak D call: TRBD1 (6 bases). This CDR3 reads CASSEGHSGNTIYF. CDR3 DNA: TGTGCCAGCAGTGAGGGACACTCTGGAAACACCATATATTTT.